The text below deals with one TCR beta chain. What it binds is not known. Version v3.0 of the immunoSEQ assay was performed at survey level. Libraries were prepared by immunoSEQ multiplex PCR; TCRdb keeps only in-frame clonotypes and omits some of them. Counted here are 20,000 or so clones, roughly 84% occurring once; the ten biggest clones make up approximately 8%. This specimen comes from a study of long-term antiretroviral therapy in people with HIV. The study, taken as a whole, reports: From the mid-2000s to the late 2010s, blood was obtained, possibly while participants received older ART regimens. Against controls, HIV repertoires showed narrower ranges of CDR3 length. Transplant donor controls retained higher diversity, though diversity increased after ART. ART adherence, viral resistance and therapy changes were undocumented.

The CDR3 contains 11 residues. Germline assignment: CDR1 DFQATT and CDR2 SNEGSKA (reference sequence). Trimming took 6 bases from V and 7 from J, leaving 12 bases between them. The sequence was collected from a man between 18 and 29 years old with HIV. The V gene is TRBV20-1, the J gene TRBJ1-1; D is ambiguous. Here the sequenced sample was unsorted PBMCs, taken 0.9 years after starting antiretroviral therapy. The CDR3 DNA reads TGCAGTGCCAACCCGGCAGATGAAGCTTTCTTT. Its translation: CSANPADEAFF.